These 11 T cell receptor beta chains share one sample of origin, sequenced in a study of early T cells in non-severe SARS-CoV-2 infection. Via MiXCR, TCRdb re-called the 5' RACE reads, giving one row per CDR3 protein. This table has some 66,000 distinct CDR3 sequences, under 15% appearing once. Sequences were obtained from whole blood. These receptors all stem from an adult who was a healthcare worker with PCR-confirmed SARS-CoV-2 infection or an uninfected control (not recorded which).

This clonotype was picked up many times. This chain connects TRBV30 to TRBJ1-2; TRBD1 agrees at 7 bases. After removal of 5 bases from V and 4 bases from J, the junction contained 1 base not matched to a gene. Germline V gene lookup returns CDR1 GTSNPN and CDR2 SVGIG (reference sequence). The CDR3 loop spans 11 amino acids. The DNA for the CDR3 is TGTGCCTGGCACAGGGGCTATGGCTACACCTTC. Protein: CAWHRGYGYTF.

The rearrangement joins TRBV3-1 to TRBJ1-3, with 7 bases identical to TRBD1. Germline CDR1 is LGHDT and CDR2 is YNNKEL (reference sequence). Trimming removed 2 bases from V and 4 bases from J; junction bases left unmatched: 5. CDR3 length equals 15 residues. The CDR3 sequence: CASSQRTGRGNTIYF. CDR3 nucleotide sequence: TGTGCCAGCAGCCAACGGACAGGTAGAGGAAACACCATATATTTT. Based on the CDR3 plus reference TRBV3-1 and TRBJ1-3, the full variable domain is DTAVSQTPKYLVTQMGNDKSIKCEQNLGHDTMYWYKQDSKKFLKIMFSYNNKELIINETVPNRFSPKSPDKAHLNLHINSLELGDSAVYFCASSQRTGRGNTIYFGEGSWLTVV.

The V call is TRBV7-8, the J call TRBJ1-2; 7 nucleotides align to TRBD1. The J segment lost 4 bases and the V segment lost 3 bases, leaving 5 bases of the junction unmatched. From germline, CDR1 is SGHVS and CDR2 FQNEAQ. CDR3 length: 14 amino acids. CDR3 amino acids: CASSFAQGIYGYTF. In DNA form, the CDR3 reads TGTGCCAGCAGCTTTGCACAGGGGATCTATGGCTACACCTTC.

This chain links TRBV29-1 with TRBJ2-3; D remains ambiguous. V lost 8 bases and J 2 bases, leaving 11 bases between the germline ends. Germline V gives CDR1 SQVTM, CDR2 ANQGSEA. The CDR3 is 12 amino acids. CDR3 in amino acids: CSSSEYTDTQYF. CDR3 DNA sequence: TGCAGCTCATCCGAATACACAGATACGCAGTATTTT.

This clonotype was observed a few times. The rearrangement joins TRBV6-6 to TRBJ2-7; TRBD1 matches at 7 bases. CDR3 size: 12 residues. In germline, CDR1 is MNHNY, CDR2 SVGAGI (reference sequence). With V trimmed by 6 bases and J by 4 bases, 3 bases remained unmatched. Written as DNA, the CDR3 is TGTGCCAGCAGATACAGGGGTTACGAGCAGTACTTC. Translating it yields CASRYRGYEQYF.

The chain couples TRBV6-6 to TRBJ1-6; D is unresolved. V lost 10 bases and J lost 8, with 21 bases in between. The CDR3 runs 15 residues. Germline lookup yields CDR1 MNHNY and CDR2 SVGAGI (reference sequence). As DNA, the CDR3 is TGTGCCACCGGGGATGTCCCGGGGAAGGATTCACCCCTCCACTTT. This sequence encodes CATGDVPGKDSPLHF.

The sample holds many counts of this clonotype. The J gene is TRBJ2-4, the V gene TRBV10-3; D is uncertain. CDR1 is ENHRY, CDR2 SYGVKD, per germline. The length of the CDR3 is 13 residues. V was trimmed by 3 bases and J by 7 bases, leaving 10 bases between them. DNA for the CDR3: TGTGCCATCAGTGACGGTTATCAGAACATTCAGTACTTC. Translating it yields CAISDGYQNIQYF.

The rearrangement joins TRBV29-1 to TRBJ2-1; D might be TRBD1 (6 bases). Trimming removed 3 bases at V and 13 bases at J, with 7 bases between. This CDR3 spans 9 amino acids. Germline loops: CDR1 SQVTM, CDR2 ANQGSEA. Here the CDR3 DNA reads TGCAGCGTTGAGGGGGCCCAGTTCTTC. Amino acids: CSVEGAQFF.

The V call is TRBV10-3, the J call TRBJ2-5; D possibly corresponds to TRBD1 (6 bases). The CDR3 is made up of 13 amino acids. The ends were cut back, 3 bases at V and 5 bases at J, with 10 bases in the middle. Per the germline V gene, CDR1 is ENHRY and CDR2 is SYGVKD. CDR3 DNA: TGTGCCATCAGTGAAACAGGGCAGGAGACCCAGTACTTC. Translation gives CAISETGQETQYF.

The V call is TRBV20-1, the J call TRBJ1-1; D is uncertain. This CDR3 is built from 13 residues. Germline-derived CDR1 and CDR2 are DFQATT and SNEGSKA (reference sequence). V dropped 6 bases and J dropped 0 bases, with 11 bases sitting between them. The CDR3 spells CSAQLQVNTEAFF. The CDR3 DNA sequence: TGCAGTGCCCAACTTCAGGTGAACACTGAAGCTTTCTTT.

The chain joins TRBV11-3 to TRBJ2-5; 8 bases are a match to TRBD1. From germline, CDR1 is SGHNT and CDR2 YENEEA. This CDR3 contains 18 residues. V shed 2 bases and J 3 bases; nucleotides not matched to a gene: 14. The CDR3 nucleotides read TGTGCCAGCAGCTTAACGACCCGGGGACAGGATGTAGAAGAGACCCAGTACTTC. It codes for CASSLTTRGQDVEETQYF.